This TCR beta chain is from a study of blood T cell repertoires in COVID-19. Per the original data handling: Scientists estimated how many nucleated cells there were by amplifying reference gene primers. Using immunoSEQ multiplex PCR, the repertoire was profiled, and TCRdb retains in-frame clones only, with some absent. That table gives V, J and clone size, and the DNA gave D and trimming. This table holds about 140,000 clones, about four fifths found once. V dropped 6 bases and J dropped 6; count of bases not matched to a gene: 8. This CDR3 has 13 residues. Looked up from germline, CDR1 is SGHRS and CDR2 is YFSETQ.

The chain combines TRBV5-1 with TRBJ2-7; TRBD2 agrees at 8 bases. The receptor comes from a man in his 70s who had recovered from COVID-19. The sequenced sample consisted of peripheral blood. CDR3 nucleotides: TGCGCCAGCAATGGAGCGGGAGTAGGCGAGCAGTACTTC. Translating it yields CASNGAGVGEQYF.